This passage covers 2 T cell receptor beta chains from one sample sequenced in a study of blood T cell repertoires in COVID-19 (dated by TCRdb to about 2020). The library came from the immunoSEQ multiplex PCR assay. The source is immuneACCESS, and TCRdb retained only in-frame sequences with V and J called. Part of the clones is not carried over; for the studies checked, unresolved V genes explain less than half of this, and the remainder is unexplained. The sample table records roughly 500,000 clones; around 87% of these occur just once. Of the sample, approximately 1.8% falls within the top ten clones. Sequences were obtained from PBMCs or T cells enriched from blood (not recorded which). These receptors came from a woman between 40 and 50 years old who had recovered from COVID-19.

The gene calls are TRBV6-5 and TRBJ1-5, with D possibly matching TRBD1 (6 bases). The germline V and J ends were trimmed by 8 bases and 5 bases, with 16 bases remaining between them. Germline CDR1 reads MNHEY; CDR2 reads SVGAGI. The CDR3 runs 14 residues. CDR3 DNA sequence: TGTGCCAGCCAAGGGGGGGCGCGGGATCAGCCCCAGCATTTT. Translating it yields CASQGGARDQPQHF.

A single count supports this clone. The V gene is TRBV10-2, the J gene TRBJ2-2, with 9 bases that match TRBD2. The V gene's germline CDR1 is WSHSY and CDR2 SAAADI. Losses at the gene ends were 5 bases for V and 9 bases for J; bases not matched to a gene: 13. This CDR3 is 16 amino acids long. DNA of the CDR3: TGCGCCAGCAGTTTTTCCCCGACTAGCGGAAGGAGGGAGCTGTTTTTT. Translating gives CASSFSPTSGRRELFF.